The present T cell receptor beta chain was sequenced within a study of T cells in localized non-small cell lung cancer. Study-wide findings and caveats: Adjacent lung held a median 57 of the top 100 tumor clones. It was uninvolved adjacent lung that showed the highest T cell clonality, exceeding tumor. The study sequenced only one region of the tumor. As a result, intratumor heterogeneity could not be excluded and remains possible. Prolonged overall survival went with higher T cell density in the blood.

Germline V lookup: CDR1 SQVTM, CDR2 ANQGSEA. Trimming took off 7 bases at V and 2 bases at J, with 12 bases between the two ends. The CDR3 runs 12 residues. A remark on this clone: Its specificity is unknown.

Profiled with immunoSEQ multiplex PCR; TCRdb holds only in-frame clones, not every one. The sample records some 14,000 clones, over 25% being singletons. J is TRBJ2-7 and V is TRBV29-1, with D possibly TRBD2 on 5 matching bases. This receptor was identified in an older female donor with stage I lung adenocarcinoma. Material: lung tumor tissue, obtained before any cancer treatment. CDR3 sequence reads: CSARLYTYEQYF. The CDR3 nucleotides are TGCAGCGCTCGACTATACACCTACGAGCAGTACTTC.